These T cell receptor beta chains were read from a single sample in a study of blood T cell repertoires in COVID-19. Profiled with immunoSEQ multiplex PCR; TCRdb holds only in-frame clones, not every one. The data show roughly 230,000 clones, with about 90% seen just once and over 0.65% held by the top ten. The specimen sequenced was peripheral blood. Source of these receptors: a man aged 25-40 years with COVID-19, enrolled during active disease. Each CDR3 is given with its conserved first and last residue. Fields, in order: J gene, V gene, clone size, D gene, CDR3 protein. D genes are given only for firm matches. Where a row states a size, it is once, few, many or the class of an expanded clone; other rows omit it.

J gene: TRBJ1-2; V gene: TRBV12-3/TRBV12-4; clone size: .; D gene: .; CDR3 protein: CASRSGSRYGYTF
J gene: TRBJ2-6; V gene: TRBV7-3; clone size: .; D gene: TRBD1; CDR3 protein: CASSLTQGAGAGANVLTF
J gene: TRBJ2-1; V gene: TRBV9; clone size: .; D gene: .; CDR3 protein: CASSVIQVSEQFF
J gene: TRBJ2-7; V gene: TRBV7-2; clone size: .; D gene: TRBD2; CDR3 protein: CASSQGSSGGSGEQYF
J gene: TRBJ1-6; V gene: TRBV3-1/TRBV3-2; clone size: .; D gene: .; CDR3 protein: CASSQGVGGTDLGALHF
J gene: TRBJ1-5; V gene: TRBV19; clone size: .; D gene: .; CDR3 protein: CASSIDAGVYSNQPQHF
J gene: TRBJ1-2; V gene: TRBV3-1/TRBV3-2; clone size: .; D gene: .; CDR3 protein: CASSQGTGGYGYTF
J gene: TRBJ2-2; V gene: TRBV7-2; clone size: once; D gene: .; CDR3 protein: CASSLVRGLNTGELFF
J gene: TRBJ2-7; V gene: TRBV30; clone size: .; D gene: .; CDR3 protein: CAWSEQRVYEQYF
J gene: TRBJ2-1; V gene: TRBV24-1; clone size: .; D gene: .; CDR3 protein: CATAGTDYNEQFF
J gene: TRBJ2-5; V gene: TRBV5-4; clone size: .; D gene: .; CDR3 protein: CASSLNGGGETQYF
J gene: TRBJ1-2; V gene: TRBV4-1; clone size: .; D gene: TRBD1; CDR3 protein: CASSPPGTGGGHGYTF
J gene: TRBJ2-6; V gene: TRBV6-5; clone size: .; D gene: .; CDR3 protein: CASTHSSGANVLTF
J gene: TRBJ1-1; V gene: TRBV5-5; clone size: .; D gene: .; CDR3 protein: CASSETQAGNTEAFF
J gene: TRBJ1-1; V gene: TRBV19; clone size: .; D gene: .; CDR3 protein: CASSILGDGTEAFF
J gene: TRBJ1-1; V gene: TRBV7-9; clone size: .; D gene: .; CDR3 protein: CASSPRSNTEAFF
J gene: TRBJ1-1; V gene: TRBV28; clone size: .; D gene: .; CDR3 protein: CASSLETGNTEAFF
J gene: TRBJ2-7; V gene: TRBV5-5; clone size: .; D gene: .; CDR3 protein: CASSPPLYEQYF
J gene: TRBJ1-2; V gene: TRBV29-1; clone size: few; D gene: .; CDR3 protein: CSVDPYRGYTF
J gene: TRBJ1-6; V gene: TRBV5-1; clone size: .; D gene: .; CDR3 protein: CASSLVQGWDNSPLHF
J gene: TRBJ1-2; V gene: TRBV18; clone size: .; D gene: TRBD1; CDR3 protein: CASSSGTGRFGYTF
J gene: TRBJ1-5; V gene: TRBV4-1; clone size: .; D gene: .; CDR3 protein: CASSQDGVQPQHF
J gene: TRBJ1-4; V gene: TRBV19; clone size: .; D gene: .; CDR3 protein: CASSIKDRLNEKLFF
J gene: TRBJ2-7; V gene: TRBV5-1; clone size: .; D gene: TRBD1; CDR3 protein: CASSISGQGAWGYEQYF
J gene: TRBJ2-7; V gene: TRBV5-1; clone size: .; D gene: .; CDR3 protein: CASSSLPGPNYEQYF
J gene: TRBJ2-3; V gene: TRBV6-5; clone size: .; D gene: TRBD2; CDR3 protein: CASKRGDSTDTQYF
J gene: TRBJ2-7; V gene: TRBV15; clone size: .; D gene: TRBD1; CDR3 protein: CATSRDSGGGSEQYF
J gene: TRBJ2-7; V gene: TRBV20-1; clone size: .; D gene: .; CDR3 protein: CSGRAVYEQYF
J gene: TRBJ2-3; V gene: TRBV20-1; clone size: .; D gene: TRBD2; CDR3 protein: CSASRHSGGSVAYTQYF
J gene: TRBJ1-1; V gene: TRBV6-5; clone size: .; D gene: TRBD1; CDR3 protein: CATRTGGNTEAFF
J gene: TRBJ1-3; V gene: TRBV2; clone size: .; D gene: .; CDR3 protein: CASSSMDGVVNTIYF
J gene: TRBJ2-3; V gene: TRBV20-1; clone size: .; D gene: .; CDR3 protein: CSARSGDTQYF
J gene: TRBJ2-7; V gene: TRBV6-5; clone size: .; D gene: TRBD2; CDR3 protein: CASSYSSQRGPYEQYF
J gene: TRBJ1-5; V gene: TRBV7-9; clone size: .; D gene: .; CDR3 protein: CASSLGRDQPQHF
J gene: TRBJ2-2; V gene: TRBV2; clone size: .; D gene: TRBD1; CDR3 protein: CASSGDDRATGELFF
J gene: TRBJ1-5; V gene: TRBV19; clone size: .; D gene: .; CDR3 protein: CASSWGVPNQPQHF
J gene: TRBJ1-6; V gene: TRBV5-4; clone size: few; D gene: .; CDR3 protein: CASSLVGQINSPLHF
J gene: TRBJ2-3; V gene: TRBV19; clone size: .; D gene: .; CDR3 protein: CASSPLHRQGTVGGTDTQYF
J gene: TRBJ1-6; V gene: TRBV5-1; clone size: .; D gene: .; CDR3 protein: CASSRGWDTGKNSPLHF
J gene: TRBJ1-4; V gene: TRBV19; clone size: .; D gene: .; CDR3 protein: CASRETVLNEKLFF
J gene: TRBJ2-7; V gene: TRBV19; clone size: .; D gene: TRBD1; CDR3 protein: CASSSTGTGSYEQYF
J gene: TRBJ2-1; V gene: TRBV13; clone size: .; D gene: TRBD1; CDR3 protein: CASSLEQGANEQFF
J gene: TRBJ1-5; V gene: TRBV12-3/TRBV12-4; clone size: .; D gene: .; CDR3 protein: CASSSGYQPQHF
J gene: TRBJ1-2; V gene: TRBV14; clone size: .; D gene: .; CDR3 protein: CASSSGTFGYTF
J gene: TRBJ2-2; V gene: TRBV5-6; clone size: .; D gene: .; CDR3 protein: CASSFWGRVTGELFF
J gene: TRBJ1-4; V gene: TRBV3-1/TRBV3-2; clone size: .; D gene: .; CDR3 protein: CASSQGDTTTNEKLFF
J gene: TRBJ2-2; V gene: TRBV10-3; clone size: .; D gene: TRBD1; CDR3 protein: CAISESSGQGFSELFF
J gene: TRBJ1-5; V gene: TRBV12-3/TRBV12-4; clone size: .; D gene: .; CDR3 protein: CASSFSHNQPQHF
J gene: TRBJ1-6; V gene: TRBV6-1; clone size: .; D gene: .; CDR3 protein: CASSDTARGYSPLHF
J gene: TRBJ1-2; V gene: TRBV6-5; clone size: .; D gene: TRBD1; CDR3 protein: CASRQLPGQSYGYTF
J gene: TRBJ1-2; V gene: TRBV5-6; clone size: .; D gene: TRBD1; CDR3 protein: CASSLAQGRGYTF
J gene: TRBJ1-1; V gene: TRBV2; clone size: .; D gene: .; CDR3 protein: CASRRDTEAFF
J gene: TRBJ2-1; V gene: TRBV5-4; clone size: .; D gene: .; CDR3 protein: CASSFQQAEQFF
J gene: TRBJ1-2; V gene: TRBV6-5; clone size: .; D gene: TRBD1; CDR3 protein: CASSYGDRVGYTF
J gene: TRBJ2-3; V gene: TRBV5-1; clone size: .; D gene: TRBD1; CDR3 protein: CASSLMGQGSTDTQYF
J gene: TRBJ1-2; V gene: TRBV9; clone size: .; D gene: TRBD1; CDR3 protein: CASSLHRGNGYGYTF
J gene: TRBJ2-3; V gene: TRBV20-1; clone size: .; D gene: .; CDR3 protein: CSAPASRTQYF
J gene: TRBJ1-2; V gene: TRBV7-9; clone size: .; D gene: TRBD1; CDR3 protein: CASSLFGTGNYGYTF
J gene: TRBJ1-5; V gene: TRBV2; clone size: once; D gene: TRBD1; CDR3 protein: CASSLQGSGNQPQHF